The sequence of this T cell receptor (beta chain) was determined in a study of T cells of healthy individuals (dated by TCRdb to the late 2010s). Receptors were amplified or captured by 5' RACE. TCRdb lists the instrument as Illumina MiSeq. The raw public reads went through TCRdb reprocessing: fastp at Q25, MiXCR clone calling, in-frame beta chains kept. Entries are consolidated by CDR3 protein sequence, retaining the most common genes and DNA. The sample table shows some 100,000 distinct CDR3 sequences, and approximately 15% are seen once. About 6.2% of the sample belongs to the ten largest clones. Concerning this clonotype: This receptor's antigen is unknown. Base-call qualities are not available, and no considerably larger clone is one nucleotide away.

From the cysteine up to the phenylalanine, the CDR3 has a length of 15 residues. The kept DNA is CDR3 alone, 45 bases in frame from the first base. Germline trimming amounts to 5 bases on V and 8 bases on J, with 8 as the count of junction bases outside the gene matches. CDR1 and CDR2 are drawn from the germline V gene: SGHVS, FQNEAQ. The chain joins TRBV7-8 to TRBJ2-1, and TRBD2 matches 11 of the central bases. This TCR came from a human donor in good health. Read as DNA, the sequence is TGTGCCAGCAGCCCCTTAGCGGGAGGGAGCGATGAGCAGTTCTTC. Its protein is CASSPLAGGSDEQFF.